A single sample is the source of the 22 T cell receptor beta chains below, sequenced in a study of blood T cell repertoires in COVID-19. Clones were sequenced by immunoSEQ multiplex PCR, and TCRdb holds only the in-frame ones, with some missing. This sample has more than 150,000 clones, with roughly nine tenths found just once. What was sequenced was peripheral blood. Receptors were obtained from a man in his 70s with active or convalescent COVID-19.

This chain links TRBV28 with TRBJ2-2; possible D gene TRBD2, 6 bases. The V gene's germline CDR1 is MDHEN and CDR2 SYDVKM. V lost 6 bases to trimming and J lost 5 bases, with 16 bases between them. The CDR3 covers 15 residues. The chain's CDR3 is CASRSPGGLTGELFF. CDR3 DNA: TGTGCCAGCAGGTCTCCAGGAGGGCTTACCGGGGAGCTGTTTTTT.

The chain links TRBV30 to TRBJ1-1; TRBD1 matches 9 bases. Germline V gene data show CDR1 as GTSNPN and CDR2 as SVGIG (reference sequence). This CDR3 is built from 14 residues. Losses at the gene ends were 2 bases for V and 5 bases for J; bases not matched to a gene: 6. The CDR3 loop is CAWSSPTGGTEAFF. CDR3 coding DNA: TGTGCCTGGAGTTCACCGACAGGGGGGACTGAAGCTTTCTTT.

The genes are TRBV2 and TRBJ1-2, with 7 positions matching TRBD1. V was pared by 6 bases and J by 6 bases, with 7 bases of the junction left unmatched. The CDR3 loop spans 13 amino acids. From germline, CDR1 is SNHLY and CDR2 FYNNEI. In DNA form, the CDR3 reads TGTGCCAGCAGCTTTACCGGGACAGATGGCTACACCTTC. Translating it yields CASSFTGTDGYTF.

This chain links TRBV9 with TRBJ1-1; TRBD1 agrees at 7 bases. V lost 7 bases, J lost 1 base, and 7 bases stayed unmatched. Germline V gives CDR1 SGDLS, CDR2 YYNGEE. The length of the CDR3 is 14 residues. The CDR3 sequence is CASARQGTNTEAFF. Written as DNA, the CDR3 is TGTGCCAGCGCCAGACAGGGAACGAACACTGAAGCTTTCTTT.

A few counts support this clone. J is TRBJ2-1 and V is TRBV5-4; 8 bases align to TRBD1. The CDR3 spans 14 residues. In germline, CDR1 is SGHNT, CDR2 YYREEE (reference sequence). J gave up 3 bases and V 6 bases, and 5 bases lay outside the gene matches. The CDR3 spells CASTRQGNYNEQFF. CDR3 in DNA: TGTGCCAGCACCCGACAGGGGAACTACAATGAGCAGTTCTTC.

The V and J genes are TRBV30 and TRBJ2-7; possibly TRBD2 for D (6 bases). V was pared by 1 base and J by 6 bases, with 16 bases between. The CDR3 is made up of 14 amino acids. Germline values: CDR1 GTSNPN, CDR2 SVGIG (reference sequence). CDR3 residues: CAWSDGGAWGEQYF. The DNA for the CDR3 is TGTGCCTGGAGTGACGGAGGGGCCTGGGGCGAGCAGTACTTC.

This chain uses TRBV5-1 with TRBJ1-1; 7 positions match TRBD1. Per the germline V gene, CDR1 is SGHRS and CDR2 is YFSETQ. Losses at the gene ends were 6 bases for V and 0 bases for J; bases not matched to a gene: 8. The CDR3 is made up of 15 amino acids. The CDR3 DNA follows: TGCGCCAGCAAGGGGGCAGCACATATGAACACTGAAGCTTTCTTT. The encoded protein is CASKGAAHMNTEAFF.

This chain's CDR3 is CSAVAGGNTGELFF. The DNA for the CDR3 is TGCAGCGCTGTAGCGGGGGGCAACACCGGGGAGCTGTTTTTT. This chain uses TRBV29-1 with TRBJ2-2, with TRBD2 identical over 10 bases. The germline gives CDR1 SQVTM, CDR2 ANQGSEA. The V segment lost 7 bases and the J segment 2 bases; nucleotides outside the gene matches: 4. The CDR3 spans 14 residues.

CDR3 sequence reads: CASSALGGSSYNEQFF. In DNA, the CDR3 is TGTGCCAGCAGCGCCCTGGGCGGGAGCTCCTACAATGAGCAGTTCTTC. This chain joins TRBV9 and TRBJ2-1; the match to TRBD2 covers 7 bases. This CDR3 has 16 residues. The germline gives CDR1 SGDLS, CDR2 YYNGEE. Unmatched junction bases numbered 6, after V lost 3 bases and J lost 0 bases.

V gene TRBV15 combines with J gene TRBJ1-1; 10 bases match TRBD1. The CDR3 covers 17 residues. The germline V gene has CDR1 LNHNV and CDR2 YYDKDF (reference sequence). V lost 4 bases to trimming and J lost 3 bases; unmatched junction nucleotides: 11. For the CDR3, the DNA is TGTGCCACCAGCACCGGGGGACAGGGGTATAGGGACACTGAAGCTTTCTTT. Its protein is CATSTGGQGYRDTEAFF.

This chain uses TRBV5-1 with TRBJ1-6, with D hard to call. Germline V lookup: CDR1 SGHRS, CDR2 YFSETQ. Trimming pared 2 bases from V and 9 bases from J, leaving 12 bases between. This CDR3 has 14 amino acids. CDR3 loop: CASSFEPRSSPLHF. The CDR3 DNA reads TGCGCCAGCAGCTTCGAGCCCCGAAGTTCACCCCTCCACTTT.

The chain uses TRBV6-5 and TRBJ1-2; 7 bases fit TRBD1. The CDR3 consists of 14 residues. In germline, CDR1 is MNHEY, CDR2 SVGAGI. V shed 7 bases and J 3 bases; nucleotides not matched to a gene: 8. The CDR3 DNA sequence: TGTGCCAGCATCGGGACAGCCGGGGACTATGGCTACACCTTC. This gives the protein CASIGTAGDYGYTF.

This chain connects TRBV30 to TRBJ2-5, with TRBD2 matching over 9 bases. The CDR3 covers 17 residues. Trimming cost V 1 base and J 4 bases; bases outside gene matches: 13. Germline assignment: CDR1 GTSNPN and CDR2 SVGIG (reference sequence). The CDR3 DNA reads TGTGCCTGGAGTGAGGGACTAGCCCCGGGAGGTGGAGAGACCCAGTACTTC. Translation: CAWSEGLAPGGGETQYF.

The rearrangement joins TRBV6-1 to TRBJ1-4; perhaps TRBD1 as D (5 bases). Trimming left V 0 bases short and J 1 base short, with 12 bases between. Per the germline V gene, CDR1 is MNHNS and CDR2 is SASEGT. The CDR3 is 17 amino acids. Written as DNA, the CDR3 is TGTGCCAGCAGTGAAGCTCTAGACAGCAGAACTAATGAAAAACTGTTTTTT. Protein: CASSEALDSRTNEKLFF.

J is TRBJ2-7 and V is TRBV5-5, with D hard to call. The CDR3 is 11 amino acids. Trimming cost V 4 bases and J 2 bases, with 4 bases left between them. Germline CDR1 SGHKS, CDR2 YYEKEE (reference sequence). The CDR3 DNA reads as TGTGCCAGCAGCATAACCTACGAGCAGTACTTC. This encodes CASSITYEQYF.

The rearrangement uses TRBV2 and TRBJ1-2, with 7 bases lining up with TRBD1. With V trimmed by 4 bases and J by 2 bases, 7 bases remained unmatched. Per the germline V gene, CDR1 is SNHLY and CDR2 is FYNNEI. This CDR3 has 15 amino acids. DNA for the CDR3: TGTGCCAGCAGTGCCTCCATCAGGGGGAACTATGGCTACACCTTC. It codes for CASSASIRGNYGYTF.

The chain uses TRBV14 and TRBJ1-4, with 7 bases lining up with TRBD1. The V segment lost 1 base and the J segment 4 bases; nucleotides outside the gene matches: 6. The V gene's germline CDR1 is SGHDN and CDR2 FVKESK. The CDR3 consists of 16 residues. The CDR3 DNA is TGTGCCAGCAGCCAAGGAGGACAGGCCATTAATGAAAAACTGTTTTTT. Translating it yields CASSQGGQAINEKLFF.

The rearrangement uses TRBV10-2 and TRBJ1-2; D call uncertain. The V end was cut by 3 bases, the J end by 2 bases, with 7 bases between. Looked up from germline, CDR1 is WSHSY and CDR2 is SAAADI. The CDR3 length is 13 residues. CDR3 in amino acids: CASSEQPNYGYTF. The CDR3 DNA is TGCGCCAGCAGTGAACAGCCGAACTATGGCTACACCTTC.

V usage is TRBV15 and J usage is TRBJ1-2; TRBD1 is a possible D gene (5 bases). Germline loops: CDR1 LNHNV, CDR2 YYDKDF (reference sequence). V shed 3 bases and J shed 1 base, with 6 bases lying between them. The CDR3 is 13 amino acids. CDR3 loop: CATSSRVNYGYTF. The CDR3 bases are TGTGCCACCAGCAGCAGGGTTAACTATGGCTACACCTTC.

V and J are TRBV6-6 and TRBJ2-7; 10 bases align to TRBD1. This CDR3 region has 14 residues. Germline CDR1 MNHNY, CDR2 SVGAGI (reference sequence). Germline trimming cut 4 bases from V and 4 bases from J; bases unmatched to any gene: 4. This CDR3 reads CASSFRTGGYEQYF. Here the CDR3 DNA reads TGTGCCAGCAGTTTTAGGACAGGGGGTTACGAGCAGTACTTC.

The gene calls are TRBV18 and TRBJ1-2; D remains unclear. CDR3 length equals 13 residues. The germline V gene encodes CDR1 KGHSH and CDR2 LQKENI. With 5 bases removed from V and 3 bases from J, the gap between germline ends came to 10 bases. CDR3: CASSEGNYYGYTF. Here the CDR3 DNA reads TGTGCCAGCTCAGAGGGTAACTACTATGGCTACACCTTC.

The V call is TRBV10-2, the J call TRBJ1-2; D unclear. Trimming shortened V by 3 bases and J by 7 bases, and 12 bases separated the two germline ends. From germline, CDR1 is WSHSY and CDR2 SAAADI. The CDR3 totals 13 residues. CDR3 sequence: CASSDSGRTGYTF. Written as DNA, the CDR3 is TGCGCCAGCAGTGACAGCGGCCGAACTGGCTACACCTTC.